Shown below are 5 T cell receptor beta chains from a single sample sequenced in a study of cytomegalovirus exposure and HLA in healthy donors. This PCR relied on a set of 60 Vbeta primers and 13 Jbeta primers. Libraries were prepared by immunoSEQ multiplex PCR; TCRdb keeps only in-frame clonotypes and omits some of them. The sample lists about 130,000 clones; 70% to 80% were seen once. The sample consisted of PBMCs. These receptor sequences come from a female donor in good health and CMV-seronegative.

The rearrangement links TRBV28 to TRBJ1-4, with TRBD1 matching 7 bases. Germline V gene sequence: CDR1 MDHEN, CDR2 SYDVKM. The CDR3 totals 14 residues. V lost 5 bases to trimming and J lost 5 bases; unmatched junction nucleotides: 5. The CDR3 here is CASSMTGINEKLFF. The CDR3 DNA reads as TGTGCCAGCAGTATGACAGGGATCAATGAAAAACTGTTTTTT.

V gene TRBV28 combines with J gene TRBJ1-5; maybe TRBD1 (5 bases). Germline CDR1 is MDHEN and CDR2 is SYDVKM. CDR3 size: 17 residues. V was trimmed by 2 bases and J by 2 bases, leaving 16 bases between them. The CDR3 region has the DNA TGTGCCAGCAGTTTACAAGGTAACAGGTGGCGCAATCAGCCCCAGCATTTT. Protein: CASSLQGNRWRNQPQHF.

The chain recombines TRBV18 with TRBJ2-7; D may be TRBD2 (5 bases). Trimming removed 3 bases at V and 6 bases at J, with 15 bases between. Germline V lookup: CDR1 KGHSH, CDR2 LQKENI. This CDR3 is built from 14 residues. CDR3 residues: CASSPTSNGLEQYF. DNA of the CDR3: TGTGCCAGCTCACCTACTAGTAATGGTCTCGAGCAGTACTTC.

The chain recombines TRBV18 with TRBJ2-7; TRBD1 matches at 9 bases. The V segment lost 3 bases and the J segment 6 bases; nucleotides outside the gene matches: 3. This CDR3 comprises 13 residues. Germline V gene data show CDR1 as KGHSH and CDR2 as LQKENI. CDR3 residues: CASSPGQGAEQYF. CDR3 nucleotide sequence: TGTGCCAGCTCACCGGGACAGGGAGCCGAGCAGTACTTC.

The chain recombines TRBV7-9 with TRBJ1-2; the D is unclear. The CDR3 extends over 13 amino acids. The V gene's germline CDR1 is SEHNR and CDR2 FQNEAQ (reference sequence). The ends were cut back, 3 bases at V and 4 bases at J, with 9 bases in the middle. The CDR3 reads CASSLIAGYGYTF. The CDR3 nucleotides read TGTGCCAGCAGCTTGATAGCGGGCTATGGCTACACCTTC. The whole variable domain, remainder taken from reference TRBV7-9 and TRBJ1-2, is DTGVSQNPRHKITKRGQNVTFRCDPISEHNRLYWYRQTLGQGPEFLTYFQNEAQLEKSRLLSDRFSAERPKGSFSTLEIQRTEQGDSAMYLCASSLIAGYGYTFGSGTRLTVV.